The text below deals with one TCR beta chain. The data are from a study of blood T cell repertoires in COVID-19. Looking at the study overall: Samples taken during acute and convalescent COVID-19 were collected in the United States, Italy and Spain.

Method: immunoSEQ multiplex PCR; TCRdb's copy keeps in-frame clones and lacks some. The sample contains about 470,000 clones, approximately 90% of which appear only once. The study recruited people aged about 18 to 95 years across about two dozen US areas. Membership in each cohort depended on participant-reported clinical history. Sequencing input: PBMCs or T cells enriched from blood (not recorded which). The sequence was obtained from a woman between 18 and 30 years old who had recovered from COVID-19.

The CDR3 bases are TGTGCCAGCAGTTTACCCAGTCGTGGGGGAGGGACTGAAGCTTTCTTT. It specifies CASSLPSRGGGTEAFF. V gene TRBV28 combines with J gene TRBJ1-1, with a possible D match to TRBD1 (5 bases). Germline loops: CDR1 MDHEN, CDR2 SYDVKM. This CDR3 has 16 amino acids. V lost 2 bases to trimming and J lost 5 bases, with 18 bases between them. Variable domain in full (rest from reference TRBV28 and TRBJ1-1): DVKVTQSSRYLVKRTGEKVFLECVQDMDHENMFWYRQDPGLGLRLIYFSYDVKMKEKGDIPEGYSVSREKKERFSLILESASTNQTSMYLCASSLPSRGGGTEAFFGQGTRLTVV.